Listed here is a single TCR beta chain. This sample is drawn from a study of blood T cell repertoires in COVID-19. Study-wide context: Some COVID-19 samples were acute and others convalescent; all came from the United States, Italy and Spain.

Produced via immunoSEQ multiplex PCR; TCRdb's table is partial and in-frame only. The sample yields 100,000 to 150,000 clones, about 85% seen once. The CDR3 sequence is 14 residues long. The V and J ends lost 3 bases and 0 bases, in that order; junction bases with no gene match: 1. The germline V gene has CDR1 MNHNY and CDR2 SVGAGI (reference sequence). The genes are TRBV6-6 and TRBJ1-1, with 7 bases that match TRBD1. The sequence was obtained from a man aged 55 to 69 with acute or convalescent COVID-19. Input material: peripheral blood. CDR3 in amino acids: CASSYQGVNTEAFF. The CDR3 DNA reads as TGTGCCAGCAGTTATCAGGGGGTGAACACTGAAGCTTTCTTT.